This T cell receptor (beta chain) was sequenced for a study of PD-1 blockade in classical Hodgkin lymphoma. Brentuximab vedotin exposure varied among the patients, all of whom had relapsed after autologous stem cell transplantation. The study recorded best responses of complete response, partial response or progressive disease. The protocol was immunoSEQ multiplex PCR, while the TCRdb copy is restricted to in-frame clones and leaves out a portion. The sample has more than 140,000 clones, approximately 80% seen once. The CDR3 is 17 residues long. Germline V lookup: CDR1 SGHAT, CDR2 FQNNGV. V lost 1 base to trimming and J lost 9 bases, with 24 bases between them.

The starting material was peripheral blood mononuclear cells (PBMCs), obtained before the second cycle of nivolumab. This receptor was obtained from a human donor with classical Hodgkin lymphoma. The chain couples TRBV11-2 to TRBJ2-5; a weak D match, TRBD2 (7 bases). CDR3 DNA sequence: TGTGCCAGCAGCTTAGGCGGGGGCTCGATCTTCCGAGTATCCCAGTACTTC. The encoded protein is CASSLGGGSIFRVSQYF.